The clone carrying this T cell receptor (beta chain) showed up just once. The PCR was carried out with 60 Vbeta primers and 13 Jbeta primers. In the original workflow: It was a later analysis that counted around 85 million unique TCR beta chains, of which approximately 9.9 million were shared. TCRdb keeps only in-frame clones here, not all; method: immunoSEQ multiplex PCR. V, J and clone size derive from that table, while D and trimming were established from the DNA sequence. The sample consists of about 93,000 clones, around 77% of them appearing once. The data derive from a study of cytomegalovirus exposure and HLA in healthy donors. This CDR3 region has 14 residues. Germline loops: CDR1 SGHVS, CDR2 FNYEAQ. The J segment lost 4 bases and the V segment lost 1 base, leaving 4 bases of the junction unmatched. Healthy people donating bone marrow made up the donors.

The genes are TRBV7-6 and TRBJ2-7; 7 bases align to TRBD1. What was sequenced was PBMCs. The TCR originated in a man aged 25 to 45 in good health and CMV-seronegative. The CDR3 loop reads CASSLELQGYEQYF. DNA of the CDR3: TGTGCCAGCAGCTTAGAGTTACAGGGGTACGAGCAGTACTTC.